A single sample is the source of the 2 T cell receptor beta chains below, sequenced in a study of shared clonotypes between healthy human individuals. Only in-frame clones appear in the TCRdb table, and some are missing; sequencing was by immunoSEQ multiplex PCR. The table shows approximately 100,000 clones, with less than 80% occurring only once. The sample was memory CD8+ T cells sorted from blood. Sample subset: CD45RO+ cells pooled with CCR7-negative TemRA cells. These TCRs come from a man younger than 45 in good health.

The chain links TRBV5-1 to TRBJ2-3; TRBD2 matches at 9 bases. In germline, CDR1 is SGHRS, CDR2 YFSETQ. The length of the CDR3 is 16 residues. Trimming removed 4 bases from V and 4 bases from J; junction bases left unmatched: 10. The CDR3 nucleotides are TGCGCCAGCAGCCTCCAACTAGCGGGCAACGCAGATACGCAGTATTTT. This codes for CASSLQLAGNADTQYF.

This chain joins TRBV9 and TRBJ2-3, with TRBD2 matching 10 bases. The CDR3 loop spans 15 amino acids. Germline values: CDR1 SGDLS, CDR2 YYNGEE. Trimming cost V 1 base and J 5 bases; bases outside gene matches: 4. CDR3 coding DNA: TGTGCCAGCAGCGTATATCAGCGGGGGGGAGATACGCAGTATTTT. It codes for CASSVYQRGGDTQYF.